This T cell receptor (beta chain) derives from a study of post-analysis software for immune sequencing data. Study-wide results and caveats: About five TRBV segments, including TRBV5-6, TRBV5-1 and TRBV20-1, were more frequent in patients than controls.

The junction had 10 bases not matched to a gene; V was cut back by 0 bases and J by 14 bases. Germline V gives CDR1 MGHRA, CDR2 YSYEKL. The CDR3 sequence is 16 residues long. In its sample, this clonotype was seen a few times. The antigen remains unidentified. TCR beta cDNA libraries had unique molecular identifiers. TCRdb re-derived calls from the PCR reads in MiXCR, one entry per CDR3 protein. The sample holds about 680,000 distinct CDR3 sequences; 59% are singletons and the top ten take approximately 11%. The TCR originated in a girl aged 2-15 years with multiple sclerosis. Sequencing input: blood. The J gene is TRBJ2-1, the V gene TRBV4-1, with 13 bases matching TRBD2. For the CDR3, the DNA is TGCGCCAGCAGCCAAGATGCCGGACTAGCGGGAGTCGAAAAGTTCTTC. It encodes CASSQDAGLAGVEKFF.